Listed below are T cell receptor beta chains from one sample, sequenced in a study of T cell responses to AZD1222 COVID-19 vaccine. Assay used: immunoSEQ multiplex PCR; TCRdb lists only in-frame clones, some missing. Of about 150,000 clones listed, approximately 90% are singletons. Sequences were derived from peripheral blood, sampled on day 0 of AZD1222 vaccination. Source of these receptors: an adult in good health. The conserved cysteine and the conserved F or W are not part of the CDR3 here. Clone size is given for some rows only: seen once, a few or many times, or a class if the clone is expanded.

j_call: TRBJ1-1
clone_size: NA
v_call: TRBV27
cdr3_aa: ASSLLVSGLDTEAF

j_call: TRBJ2-7
clone_size: once
v_call: TRBV28
cdr3_aa: ASTMTPGRLYEQY

j_call: TRBJ2-1
clone_size: NA
v_call: TRBV15
cdr3_aa: ATSSSGGSYNEQF

j_call: TRBJ2-7
clone_size: NA
v_call: TRBV14
cdr3_aa: ASRGQGIYEQY

j_call: TRBJ1-5
clone_size: NA
v_call: TRBV12-3/TRBV12-4
cdr3_aa: ASSLSLGQPQH

j_call: TRBJ1-3
clone_size: few
v_call: TRBV18
cdr3_aa: ASSTQVSSGNTIY

j_call: TRBJ2-6
clone_size: NA
v_call: TRBV21-1
cdr3_aa: ASSKVVRSSGANVLT

j_call: TRBJ2-1
clone_size: NA
v_call: TRBV10-1
cdr3_aa: ASSESSGSYNEQF

j_call: TRBJ1-1
clone_size: NA
v_call: TRBV19
cdr3_aa: ASSVRQGYPAPEAF

j_call: TRBJ1-1
clone_size: once
v_call: TRBV9
cdr3_aa: ASSPPGNLMNTEAF

j_call: TRBJ1-2
clone_size: NA
v_call: TRBV11-2
cdr3_aa: ASSTGQAGYT

j_call: TRBJ2-5
clone_size: NA
v_call: TRBV30
cdr3_aa: AWRKFGPQY

j_call: TRBJ2-5
clone_size: NA
v_call: TRBV24-1
cdr3_aa: ATSDPGPLQETQY

j_call: TRBJ2-6
clone_size: NA
v_call: TRBV2
cdr3_aa: ASSRDRGANVLT

j_call: TRBJ1-5
clone_size: NA
v_call: TRBV28
cdr3_aa: ASSLYPAGGGESNQPQH

j_call: TRBJ2-1
clone_size: NA
v_call: TRBV5-4
cdr3_aa: ASSLASSYNEQF

j_call: TRBJ1-1
clone_size: NA
v_call: TRBV30
cdr3_aa: AWSTIFGSTEAF

j_call: TRBJ1-6
clone_size: NA
v_call: TRBV4-1
cdr3_aa: ASSQEAVFNSPLH

j_call: TRBJ1-6
clone_size: NA
v_call: TRBV28
cdr3_aa: ASRQGTGLSPLH

j_call: TRBJ2-3
clone_size: few
v_call: TRBV28
cdr3_aa: ASSLGGSATDTQY

j_call: TRBJ2-1
clone_size: NA
v_call: TRBV28
cdr3_aa: ASSAISSGFNEQF

j_call: TRBJ2-7
clone_size: NA
v_call: TRBV7-2
cdr3_aa: ASSFFEGLYEQY

j_call: TRBJ2-7
clone_size: once
v_call: TRBV6-5
cdr3_aa: ASSYKTGDYEQY

j_call: TRBJ2-1
clone_size: medium-sized
v_call: TRBV28
cdr3_aa: ASQPVVAGDIDEQF

j_call: TRBJ2-1
clone_size: NA
v_call: TRBV7-9
cdr3_aa: ASSPVGRYNEQF

j_call: TRBJ1-2
clone_size: NA
v_call: TRBV12-3/TRBV12-4
cdr3_aa: ASTIRDRDGYT

j_call: TRBJ2-4
clone_size: NA
v_call: TRBV6-2/TRBV6-3
cdr3_aa: ASSYGETLNGAKNIQY